This T cell receptor (beta chain) derives from a study of blood T cells in healthy people across ages (dated by TCRdb to between 2015 and 2016). In terms of the full investigation: In model experiments, template switching captured roughly one uniquely barcoded TCR beta cDNA molecule for every two T cells. To avoid experimental bias, donors of different ages were spread randomly across the sequencing lanes. To track age-related changes in TCR beta repertoire diversity, the study relied on deep sequencing normalized with unique cDNA molecular identifiers. Donors were grouped into four age groups: young (average roughly 17 years), middle-aged (roughly 40), aged (about 60) and long-lived (82). For two donors (one aged 18 to 29 and one aged 80 or older), the study analyzed two additional independent replicas of 1 million unique cDNA reads from the same blood draw. Study-wide conclusions, independent of this receptor: Observed TCR beta diversity per million T cells fell roughly linearly with age, and a significant reduction was already apparent by age around 40. Observed TCR beta diversity correlated strongly with the percentage of naive T cells measured by flow cytometry. Estimates of total diversity from one million sequenced T cells were regarded as lower bounds and underestimates. Compared with the aged group, more naive CD4+ T cells, fewer expanded clones and increased TCR diversity were shown by the long-lived group, suggesting age selection. Conclusive comparison of naive and antigen-experienced compartments was prevented by the profiling of bulk unsorted PBMCs. The CMV infection status of donors was not known, potentially confounding age-related changes in expanded clonotypes.

To prepare the library, 5' RACE was applied. Sequencing instrument: Illumina HiSeq 2500. A second 7 to 11 cycle PCR used a sample-barcoded 5' primer and a J-beta primer mix. Each TCR beta cDNA molecule received a unique molecular identifier from a template-switch 5' adaptor carrying 12 random nucleotides. At least 3 million CDR3-containing paired-end reads were obtained from each sample. All of the RNA was converted into first-strand cDNA using the Mint cDNA synthesis kit, with a TRBC-specific oligonucleotide serving as the primer. All cDNA was treated with uracil-DNA glycosylase and then went through a first 18-cycle PCR with the universal primers M1SS and BC2_uni_R. The paper's data handling went like this. Normalization of each sample was performed by random selection of 1 million high-quality reads, each carrying a distinct molecular identifier. Reads sharing molecular identifiers were discarded rather than binned into consensus sequences. CDR3 identification, clonotype clustering and error correction used MiTCR with a Q25 quality threshold and the strictest error-elimination algorithm. Lower-bound total TCR beta diversity was estimated with a nonparametric unseen species model using Euler transformation. TCRdb reworked the public reads: Q25 trimming with fastp, MiXCR clone assembly, productive beta chains retained. Each CDR3 protein appears once, grouped with its most common genes and DNA. The authors' filters were not applied to this entry. This sample has 1.5 million to 2 million distinct CDR3 sequences in its table, and just under 50% of those were observed once. The ten largest clonotypes hold approximately 2.1% of the sample.

The CDR3 has 13 amino acids, counting the end cysteine and phenylalanine. Just CDR3 DNA is preserved here, 39 bases in frame from base 1. Here V drops 6 bases and J drops 11 bases, and the junction holds 11 bases not matched to any gene. The CDR1 and CDR2 encoded by the germline V gene (reference sequence) are MNHEY and SMNVEV. The approximately 39 donors, aged roughly 6 to 95 years, were systemically healthy Caucasian individuals from Russia. Each donor gave around 9 milliliters of peripheral blood, collected into EDTA-treated Vacutainer tubes. Ficoll-Paque density-gradient centrifugation was used to isolate PBMCs, with at least 7 million obtained per sample. Trizol reagent was used to extract total RNA from PBMCs, with at least 5 micrograms per sample. For every donor, an aliquot of PBMCs went through flow cytometry to measure the percentages of naive CD45RAhigh/CD27high T cells. This clonotype has a single count. Its antigen is not yet known. Per-nucleotide qualities are absent, and no much larger clonotype sits a single base away.

This TCR derives from a middle-aged woman in good health. Source material: blood. The rearranged segments are TRBV27 and TRBJ2-5; TRBD2 matches 8 bases in the middle. For the CDR3, the sequence is CASSSGLDYAQYF. Read as DNA, the sequence is TGTGCCAGCAGCTCGGGACTAGACTACGCGCAGTACTTC.